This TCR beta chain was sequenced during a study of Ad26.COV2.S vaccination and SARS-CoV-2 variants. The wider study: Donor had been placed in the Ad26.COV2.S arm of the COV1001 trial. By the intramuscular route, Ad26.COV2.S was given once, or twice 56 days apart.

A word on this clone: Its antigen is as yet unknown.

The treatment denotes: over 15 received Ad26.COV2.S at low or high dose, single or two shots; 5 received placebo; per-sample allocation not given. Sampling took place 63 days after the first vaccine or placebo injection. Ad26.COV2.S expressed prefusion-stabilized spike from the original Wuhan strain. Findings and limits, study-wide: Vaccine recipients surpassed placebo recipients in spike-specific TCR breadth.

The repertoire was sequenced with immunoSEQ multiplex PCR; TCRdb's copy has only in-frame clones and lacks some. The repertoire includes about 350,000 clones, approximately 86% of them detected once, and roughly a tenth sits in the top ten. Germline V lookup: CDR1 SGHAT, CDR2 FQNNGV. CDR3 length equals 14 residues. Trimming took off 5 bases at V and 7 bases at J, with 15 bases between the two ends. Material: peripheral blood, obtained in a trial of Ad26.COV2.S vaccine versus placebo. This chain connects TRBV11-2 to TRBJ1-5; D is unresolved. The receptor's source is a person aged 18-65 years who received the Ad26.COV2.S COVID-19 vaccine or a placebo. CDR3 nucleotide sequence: TGTGCCAGCAGCCAGGATCGGGTTGGGCAGCCCCAGCATTTT. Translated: CASSQDRVGQPQHF.